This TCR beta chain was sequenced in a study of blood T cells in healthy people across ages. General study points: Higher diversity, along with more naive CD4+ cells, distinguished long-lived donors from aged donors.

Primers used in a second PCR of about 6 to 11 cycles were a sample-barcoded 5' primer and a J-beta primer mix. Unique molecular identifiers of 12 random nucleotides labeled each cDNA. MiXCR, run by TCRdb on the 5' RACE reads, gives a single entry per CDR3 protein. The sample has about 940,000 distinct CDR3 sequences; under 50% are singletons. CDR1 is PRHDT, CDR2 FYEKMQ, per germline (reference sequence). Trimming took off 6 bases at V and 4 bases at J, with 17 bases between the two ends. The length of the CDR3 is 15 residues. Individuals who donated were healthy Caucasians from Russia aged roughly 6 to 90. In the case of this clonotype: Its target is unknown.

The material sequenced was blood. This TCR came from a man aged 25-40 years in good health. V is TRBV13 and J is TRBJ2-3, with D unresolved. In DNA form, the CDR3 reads TGTGCCAGCAGTTCGATCCGAAGTGGGGCAGATACGCAGTATTTT. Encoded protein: CASSSIRSGADTQYF.